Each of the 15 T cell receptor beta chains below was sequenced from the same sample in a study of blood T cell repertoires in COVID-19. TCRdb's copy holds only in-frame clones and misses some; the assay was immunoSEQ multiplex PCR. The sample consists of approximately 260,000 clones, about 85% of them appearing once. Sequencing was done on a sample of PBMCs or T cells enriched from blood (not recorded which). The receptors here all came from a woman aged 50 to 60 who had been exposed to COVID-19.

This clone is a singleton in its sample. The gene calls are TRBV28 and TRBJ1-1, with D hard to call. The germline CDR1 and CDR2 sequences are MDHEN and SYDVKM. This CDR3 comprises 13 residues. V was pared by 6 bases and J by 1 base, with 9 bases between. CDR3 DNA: TGTGCCAGCAGACTTAAGAGGAACACTGAAGCTTTCTTT. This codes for CASRLKRNTEAFF.

CDR3 DNA: TGTGCCAGCAGCACTAGTGCGGAGACCCAGTACTTC. This codes for CASSTSAETQYF. The chain has TRBV28 and TRBJ2-5; TRBD2 might be the D (5 bases). CDR3 length: 12 residues. CDR1 MDHEN and CDR2 SYDVKM come from the germline V gene. V was cut by 6 bases and J by 5 bases, with 10 bases left in between.

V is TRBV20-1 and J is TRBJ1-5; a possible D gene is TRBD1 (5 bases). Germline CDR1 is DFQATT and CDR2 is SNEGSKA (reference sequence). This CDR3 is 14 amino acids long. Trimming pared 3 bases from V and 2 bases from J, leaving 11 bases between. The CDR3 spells CSASDSGGNQPQHF. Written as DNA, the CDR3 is TGCAGTGCTAGTGACAGCGGGGGCAATCAGCCCCAGCATTTT.

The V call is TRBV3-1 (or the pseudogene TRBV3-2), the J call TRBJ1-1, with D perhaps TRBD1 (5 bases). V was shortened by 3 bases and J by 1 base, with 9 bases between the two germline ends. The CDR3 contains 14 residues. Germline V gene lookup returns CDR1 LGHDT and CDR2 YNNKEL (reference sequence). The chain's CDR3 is CASSHTTANTEAFF. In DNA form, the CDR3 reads TGTGCCAGCAGCCACACGACAGCGAACACTGAAGCTTTCTTT.

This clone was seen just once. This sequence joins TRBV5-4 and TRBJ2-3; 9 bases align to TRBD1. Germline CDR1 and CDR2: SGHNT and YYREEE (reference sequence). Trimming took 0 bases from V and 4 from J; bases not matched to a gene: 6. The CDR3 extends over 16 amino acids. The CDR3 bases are TGTGCCAGCAGCTTGGTGGACAGGGGTGGTTCAGATACGCAGTATTTT. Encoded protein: CASSLVDRGGSDTQYF.

CDR3 sequence reads: CASSLTGTGVETQYF. The CDR3 nucleotides are TGTGCCAGCAGCTTAACCGGGACAGGTGTGGAGACCCAGTACTTC. This chain connects TRBV7-2 to TRBJ2-5; 8 bases are shared with TRBD1. Germline CDR1 is SGHTA and CDR2 is FQGNSA. The trim removed 2 bases at V and 5 bases at J, leaving 7 bases unmatched. The CDR3 sequence is 15 residues long.

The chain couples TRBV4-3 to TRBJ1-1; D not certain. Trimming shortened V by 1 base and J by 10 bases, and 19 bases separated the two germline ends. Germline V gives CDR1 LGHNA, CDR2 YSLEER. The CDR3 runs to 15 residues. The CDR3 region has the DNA TGCGCCAGCAGCCAAGGAAGAGCGGGTGAAGGCGGAGCTTTCTTT. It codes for CASSQGRAGEGGAFF.

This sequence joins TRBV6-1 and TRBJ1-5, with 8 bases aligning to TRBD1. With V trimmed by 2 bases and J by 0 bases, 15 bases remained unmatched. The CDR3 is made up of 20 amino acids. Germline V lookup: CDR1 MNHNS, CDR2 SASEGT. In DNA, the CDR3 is TGTGCCAGCAGTGAAACCTCGGACAGGGTGCCTACCTATAGCAATCAGCCCCAGCATTTT. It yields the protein CASSETSDRVPTYSNQPQHF.

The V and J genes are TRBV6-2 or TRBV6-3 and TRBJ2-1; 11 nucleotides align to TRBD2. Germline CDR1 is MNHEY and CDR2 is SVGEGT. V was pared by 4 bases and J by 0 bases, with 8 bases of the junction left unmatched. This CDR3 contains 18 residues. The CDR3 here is CASSLVPTSGASYNEQFF. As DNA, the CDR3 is TGTGCCAGCAGTTTGGTACCGACTAGCGGGGCCTCCTACAATGAGCAGTTCTTC.

CDR3 sequence: CASSIGQVNTGELFF. In DNA form, the CDR3 reads TGTGCCAGTAGTATAGGACAGGTGAACACCGGGGAGCTGTTTTTT. The V call is TRBV19, the J call TRBJ2-2; the D gene is possibly TRBD1 (6 bases). The CDR3 totals 15 residues. The germline CDR1 and CDR2 sequences are LNHDA and SQIVND (reference sequence). Trimming took off 1 base at V and 1 base at J, with 7 bases between the two ends.

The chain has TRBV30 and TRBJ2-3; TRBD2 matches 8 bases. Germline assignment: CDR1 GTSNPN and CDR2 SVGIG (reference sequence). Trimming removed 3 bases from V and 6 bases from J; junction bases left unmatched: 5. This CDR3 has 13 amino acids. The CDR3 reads CAWRRPGGDTQYF. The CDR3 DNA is TGTGCCTGGAGGCGTCCGGGGGGGGATACGCAGTATTTT.

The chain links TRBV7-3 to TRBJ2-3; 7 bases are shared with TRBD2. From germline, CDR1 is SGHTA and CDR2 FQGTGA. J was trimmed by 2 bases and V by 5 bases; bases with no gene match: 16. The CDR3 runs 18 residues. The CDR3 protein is CASSRSGGTGIITDTQYF. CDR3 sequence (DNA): TGTGCCAGCAGCCGTTCCGGGGGGACGGGGATTATCACAGATACGCAGTATTTT.

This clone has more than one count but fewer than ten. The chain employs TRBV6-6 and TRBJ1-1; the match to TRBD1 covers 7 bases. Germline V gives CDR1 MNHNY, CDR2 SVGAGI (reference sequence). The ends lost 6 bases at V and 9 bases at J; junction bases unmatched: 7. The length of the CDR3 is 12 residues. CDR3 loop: CASRLQTGQAFF. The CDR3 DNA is TGTGCCAGCAGACTACAGACAGGGCAAGCTTTCTTT.

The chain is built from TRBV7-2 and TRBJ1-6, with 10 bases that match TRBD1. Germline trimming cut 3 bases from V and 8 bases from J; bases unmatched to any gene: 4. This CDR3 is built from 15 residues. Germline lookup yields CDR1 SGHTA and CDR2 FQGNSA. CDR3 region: CASSFGQGGHSPLHF. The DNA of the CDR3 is TGTGCCAGCAGCTTCGGACAGGGGGGGCATTCACCCCTCCACTTT.

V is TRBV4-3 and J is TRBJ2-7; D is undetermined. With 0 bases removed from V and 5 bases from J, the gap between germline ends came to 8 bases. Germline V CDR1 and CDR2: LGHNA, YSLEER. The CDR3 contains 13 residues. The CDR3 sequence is CASSQDARDEQYF. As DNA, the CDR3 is TGCGCCAGCAGCCAAGATGCTCGGGACGAGCAGTACTTC.